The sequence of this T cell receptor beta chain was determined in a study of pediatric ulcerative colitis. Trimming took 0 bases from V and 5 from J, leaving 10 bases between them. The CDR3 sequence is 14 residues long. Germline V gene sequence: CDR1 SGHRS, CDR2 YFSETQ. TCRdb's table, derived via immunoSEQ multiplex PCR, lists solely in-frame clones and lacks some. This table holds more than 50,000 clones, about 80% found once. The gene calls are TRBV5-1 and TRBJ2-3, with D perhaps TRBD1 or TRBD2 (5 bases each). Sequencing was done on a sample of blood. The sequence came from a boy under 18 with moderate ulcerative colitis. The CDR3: CASSLVLGGDTQYF. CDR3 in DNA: TGCGCCAGCAGCTTGGTTCTTGGGGGAGATACGCAGTATTTT.